This T cell receptor (beta chain) was observed in a study of cytomegalovirus exposure and HLA in healthy donors. Study-wide results and limits: Cytomegalovirus association was listed for approximately 150 TCR beta chains.

A word on this clone: Its antigen is still unknown.

The method was immunoSEQ multiplex PCR; TCRdb's version includes in-frame clones alone and lacks a portion of them. The table records some 150,000 clones, 91% of them present only once. Germline-derived CDR1 and CDR2 are SEHNR and FQNEAQ (reference sequence). The CDR3 spans 13 residues. Trimming cost V 3 bases and J 5 bases, with 9 bases left between them. V gene TRBV7-9 combines with J gene TRBJ2-3; no firm D call. Sequencing was performed on PBMCs. This clonotype was obtained from a man between 18 and 35 years old in good health and CMV-seronegative. The CDR3 here is CASSLRREDTQYF. As DNA, the CDR3 is TGTGCCAGCAGCTTGCGGCGAGAAGATACGCAGTATTTT.